Below are 8 T cell receptor beta chains sequenced from a single sample in a study of PD-L1 blockade in urothelial cancer. Some clones are missing from TCRdb's copy, which holds only in-frame ones; the method was immunoSEQ multiplex PCR. This sample has 55,000 to 70,000 clones; about 86% occur once, and the top ten carry 2.5% to 3%. The sample here was PBMCs, taken around atezolizumab (anti-PD-L1) treatment. Receptors originate from a man aged 50-60 years with urothelial cancer.

The genes are TRBV5-1 and TRBJ2-5, with 7 nucleotides matching TRBD1. Trimming removed 4 bases from V and 5 bases from J; junction bases left unmatched: 14. The CDR3 is 16 residues long. Germline V lookup: CDR1 SGHRS, CDR2 YFSETQ. CDR3 in amino acids: CASSRKTGQPSETQYF. Here the CDR3 DNA reads TGCGCCAGCAGCAGGAAAACGGGACAGCCCTCGGAGACCCAGTACTTC.

This rearrangement joins TRBV11-2 to TRBJ2-5, with 9 positions matching TRBD1. The CDR3 consists of 15 residues. Per the germline V gene, CDR1 is SGHAT and CDR2 is FQNNGV. With 5 bases clipped from V and 2 bases from J, the junction kept 6 bases outside the gene matches. The DNA of the CDR3 is TGTGCCAGCAGCACCCCGGACAGGGGACAAGAGACCCAGTACTTC. This encodes CASSTPDRGQETQYF.

The rearrangement joins TRBV5-4 to TRBJ2-7, with D possibly TRBD1 on 6 matching bases. The V and J ends lost 4 bases and 5 bases respectively, with 10 bases between them. Germline V gene data show CDR1 as SGHNT and CDR2 as YYREEE (reference sequence). The CDR3 contains 12 residues. CDR3 amino acids: CASSRTDHEQYF. The CDR3 DNA follows: TGTGCCAGCAGCCGGACAGACCACGAGCAGTACTTC.

This clone was counted a few times. This rearrangement joins TRBV7-9 to TRBJ1-1; 7 nucleotides match TRBD1. The V gene's germline CDR1 is SEHNR and CDR2 FQNEAQ (reference sequence). The CDR3 contains 13 residues. The J segment lost 1 base and the V segment lost 4 bases, leaving 0 bases of the junction unmatched. For the CDR3, the DNA is TGTGCCAGCAGCTGGGACAGGAACACTGAAGCTTTCTTT. The encoded protein is CASSWDRNTEAFF.

The CDR3 here is CATSRDLKNEQYF. In DNA form, the CDR3 reads TGTGCCACCAGCAGAGATCTAAAAAACGAGCAGTACTTC. The chain has TRBV15 and TRBJ2-7, with D unclear. The CDR3 covers 13 residues. From germline, CDR1 is LNHNV and CDR2 YYDKDF (reference sequence). The V and J ends lost 0 bases and 5 bases respectively, with 8 bases between them.

This clone showed up just once. The V call is TRBV28, the J call TRBJ2-5; D gene uncertain. V was cut by 1 base and J by 4 bases, with 4 bases left in between. The CDR3 runs to 12 residues. Germline V gene lookup returns CDR1 MDHEN and CDR2 SYDVKM. CDR3 amino acids: CASSLSGETQYF. In DNA form, the CDR3 reads TGTGCCAGCAGTTTATCGGGAGAGACCCAGTACTTC.

The chain joins TRBV19 to TRBJ2-2; TRBD1 matches 8 bases. Trimming at V came to 4 bases and at J to 7 bases, leaving 5 bases not matched to a gene. Germline CDR1 reads LNHDA; CDR2 reads SQIVND (reference sequence). This CDR3 comprises 14 residues. CDR3 coding DNA: TGTGCCAGTAGTAAGGACAGGGATGGCGGGGAGCTGTTTTTT. Protein product: CASSKDRDGGELFF.

The chain uses TRBV11-2 and TRBJ2-3, with 8 bases lining up with TRBD1. Looked up from germline, CDR1 is SGHAT and CDR2 is FQNNGV. Unmatched junction bases numbered 4, after V lost 5 bases and J lost 0 bases. This CDR3 has 15 residues. CDR3 residues: CASSRTGMSTDTQYF. Written as DNA, the CDR3 is TGTGCCAGCAGCCGGACAGGGATGAGCACAGATACGCAGTATTTT.